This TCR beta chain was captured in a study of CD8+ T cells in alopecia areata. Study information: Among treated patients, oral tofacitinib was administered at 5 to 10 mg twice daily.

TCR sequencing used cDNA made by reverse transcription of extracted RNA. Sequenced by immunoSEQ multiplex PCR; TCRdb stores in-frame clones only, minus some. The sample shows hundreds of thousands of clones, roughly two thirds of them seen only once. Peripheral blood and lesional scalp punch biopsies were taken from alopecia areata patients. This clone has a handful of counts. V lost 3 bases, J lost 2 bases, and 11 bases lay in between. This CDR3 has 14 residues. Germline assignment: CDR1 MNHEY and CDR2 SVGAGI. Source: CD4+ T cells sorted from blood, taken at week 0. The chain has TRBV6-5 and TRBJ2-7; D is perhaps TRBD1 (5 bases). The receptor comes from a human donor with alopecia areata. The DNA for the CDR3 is TGTGCCAGCAGTTATTCAAGGGGTCCCTACGAGCAGTACTTC. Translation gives CASSYSRGPYEQYF.